This T cell receptor (beta chain) emerged from a study of shared clonotypes between healthy human individuals. Study-level background: For every donor, three CD4 naive, three CD4 memory, two CD8 naive and one CD8 memory plates were used. Notes on the study in general: Generation of non-shared clonotypes was less probable than generation of clonotypes shared by all four donors.

Naive CD4+ cells were CD45RA-selected; the remaining cells were memory. To note about this clone: What it recognizes is unknown.

The CDR3 extends over 14 amino acids. From germline, CDR1 is ENHRY and CDR2 SYGVKD. Per the original data handling: Quality scores were absent from the junction-only immunoSEQ sequences, so filtering differed. Only in-frame clones appear in the TCRdb table, and some are missing; sequencing was by immunoSEQ multiplex PCR. The V and J calls and clone size are taken from that table; D and trimming were inferred from the DNA. This sample has a few million clones; approximately 95% occur once, and the top ten carry about 0.39%. The chain is built from TRBV10-3 and TRBJ2-5; 10 nucleotides match TRBD1. The DNA end is more similar to TRBJ2-7, so the J call may be wrong. Material: naive CD4+ T cells from PBMCs. The subset denotes: CD45RA+ positively selected. The receptor's source is a man aged 18 to 30 in good health. Some clones in this sample may be carry-over from other donors' samples. As DNA, the CDR3 is TGTGCCATCAGGGCGGGACAGGGGTCCTACGAGCAGTACTTC. It specifies CAIRAGQGSYEQYF.